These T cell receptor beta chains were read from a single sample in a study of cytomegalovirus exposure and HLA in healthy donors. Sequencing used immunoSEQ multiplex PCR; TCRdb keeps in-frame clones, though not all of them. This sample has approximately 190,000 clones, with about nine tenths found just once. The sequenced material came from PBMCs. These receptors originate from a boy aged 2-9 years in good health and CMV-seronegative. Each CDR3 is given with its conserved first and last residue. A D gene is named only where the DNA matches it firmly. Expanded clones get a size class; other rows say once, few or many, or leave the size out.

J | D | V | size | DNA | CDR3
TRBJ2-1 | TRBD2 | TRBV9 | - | TGTGCCAGCAGCGCCGGACTAGTTTTTGGGAATGAGCAGTTCTTC | CASSAGLVFGNEQFF
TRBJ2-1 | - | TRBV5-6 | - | TGTGCCAGCAGCTTGTATTTAACGCGGAGCTCCTACAATGAGCAGTTCTTC | CASSLYLTRSSYNEQFF
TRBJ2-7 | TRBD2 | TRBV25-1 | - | TGTGCCAGCAGTGATTCCCTCGGGGGGGCAGGGACCGACTACGAGCAGTACTTC | CASSDSLGGAGTDYEQYF
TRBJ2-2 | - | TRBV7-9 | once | TGTGCCGGCAGTCCCCCTCGGGGTAACACCGGGGAGCTGTTTTTT | CAGSPPRGNTGELFF
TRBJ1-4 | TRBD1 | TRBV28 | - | TGTGCCAGCAGTGACAGGGGCGGTGGGAAACTGTTTTTT | CASSDRGGGKLFF
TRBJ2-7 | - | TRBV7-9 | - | TGTTCCAGCAGCCAGCAGGGGGAGCAGTACTTC | CSSSQQGEQYF
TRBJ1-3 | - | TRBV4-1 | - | TGCGCCAGCAGCCAGAGGGTGGCCCTGAGCTCTGGAAACACCATATATTTT | CASSQRVALSSGNTIYF
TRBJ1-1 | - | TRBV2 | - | TGTGCCAGCAGTGGCGAGTACACTGAAGCTTTCTTT | CASSGEYTEAFF
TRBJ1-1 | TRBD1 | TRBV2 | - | TGTGCCAGCAGTCCGGGGACAGGGAACACTGAAGCTTTCTTT | CASSPGTGNTEAFF
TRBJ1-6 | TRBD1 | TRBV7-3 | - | TGTGCCAGCAGCTTAATCCCACAGGGGAATTCACCCCTCCACTTT | CASSLIPQGNSPLHF
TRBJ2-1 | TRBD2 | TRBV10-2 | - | TGCGCCAGCAGTCGGAGCGGGAGTTACGGTAATGAGCAGTTCTTC | CASSRSGSYGNEQFF
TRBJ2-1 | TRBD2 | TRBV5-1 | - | TGCGCCAGCAGCCCTACTAGCGGGGGCCTACATGAGCAGTTCTTC | CASSPTSGGLHEQFF
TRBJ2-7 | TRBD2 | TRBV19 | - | TGTGCCAGTAGGGGTCCGACTAGCGGCTACGAGCAGTACTTC | CASRGPTSGYEQYF
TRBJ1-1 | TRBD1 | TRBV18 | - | TGTGCCAGCTCACACTACTCCGGGACAGCGGAAAAAGCTTTCTTT | CASSHYSGTAEKAFF
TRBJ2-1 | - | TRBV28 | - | TGTGCCAGCAGTCCCCCCAGGGATACCTACAATGAGCAGTTCTTC | CASSPPRDTYNEQFF
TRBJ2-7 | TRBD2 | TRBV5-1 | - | TGCGCCAGCAGCTTGGCCGTCGGGGGCTCCTTTAGCGGGAGCTCAAGTAGCGAGCAGTACTTC | CASSLAVGGSFSGSSSSEQYF
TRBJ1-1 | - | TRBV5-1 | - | TGCGCCAGCAGCTTGCCCCGCTCGCGGGGGGCCTTGAACACTGAAGCTTTCTTT | CASSLPRSRGALNTEAFF
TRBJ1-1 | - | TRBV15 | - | TGTGCCACCAATCCCACCGGAGCTTTCTTT | CATNPTGAFF
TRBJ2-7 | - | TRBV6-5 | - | TGTGCCAGCAGTTACTCGATAGCAGGGCGGATTTACTTC | CASSYSIAGRIYF
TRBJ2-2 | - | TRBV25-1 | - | TGTGCCAGCTTGGGACAGAACACCGGGGAGCTGTTTTTT | CASLGQNTGELFF
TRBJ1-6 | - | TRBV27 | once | TGTGCCAGCAGTTTGGATGGGGGTCAGGGGAGGGATAATTCACCCCTCCACTTT | CASSLDGGQGRDNSPLHF
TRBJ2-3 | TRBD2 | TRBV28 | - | TGTGCCAGCAGCCTGCAGGCGGGGCGGGGGGATACGCAGTATTTT | CASSLQAGRGDTQYF
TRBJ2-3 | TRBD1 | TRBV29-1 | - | TGCAGCGTTGAAGGCAGGACAGGTGTCTTCGATACGCAGTATTTT | CSVEGRTGVFDTQYF
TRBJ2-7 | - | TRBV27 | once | TGTGCCAGCAGTCCCTCCCACGGGGGAACCGAGCAGTACTTC | CASSPSHGGTEQYF
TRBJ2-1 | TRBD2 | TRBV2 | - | TGTGCCAAATCTAGCGGGAACTACAATGAGCAGTTCTTC | CAKSSGNYNEQFF
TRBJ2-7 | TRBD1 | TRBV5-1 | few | TGCGCCAGCAGCAGGGACGAACTGACAGGGAAGTCCTACGAGCAGTACTTC | CASSRDELTGKSYEQYF
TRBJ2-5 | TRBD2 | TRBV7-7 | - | TGTGCCAGCAGCTTAATCGGGGGGTTCCAAGAGACCCAGTACTTC | CASSLIGGFQETQYF
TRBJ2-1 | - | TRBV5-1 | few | TGCGCCAGCAGCTTGGGACAGGACGATGAGCAGTTCTTC | CASSLGQDDEQFF
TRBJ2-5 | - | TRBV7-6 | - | TGTGCCAGCAGCTTAGACGGAAGAGGGGAGACCCAGTACTTC | CASSLDGRGETQYF
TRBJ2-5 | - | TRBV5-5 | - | TGTGCCAGCAGCTTGTATCCAGGGGCATCCAAAGAGACCCAGTACTTC | CASSLYPGASKETQYF
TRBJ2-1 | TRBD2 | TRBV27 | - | TGTGCCAGCAGTGCCGGACTAGCTCTAGTCTACAATGAGCAGTTCTTC | CASSAGLALVYNEQFF
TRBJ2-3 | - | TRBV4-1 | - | TGCGCCAGCAGCCAAGGGGTCAGGGAGGCAGATACGCAGTATTTT | CASSQGVREADTQYF
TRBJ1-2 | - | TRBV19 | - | TGTGCCAGTGCCAAGGACACCATCAACTATGGCTACACCTTC | CASAKDTINYGYTF
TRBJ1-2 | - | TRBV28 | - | TGTGCCAGCAGTTCGGGGGGGGGAGGGATAAACTATGGCTACACCTTC | CASSSGGGGINYGYTF
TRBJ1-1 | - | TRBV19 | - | TGTGCCAGTAGTATAGGGGCCCAAGTCACTGAAGCTTTCTTT | CASSIGAQVTEAFF
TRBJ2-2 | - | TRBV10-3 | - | TGTGCCATCAGTAGGGGACTTGACACCGGGGAGCTGTTTTTT | CAISRGLDTGELFF
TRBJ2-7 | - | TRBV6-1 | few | TGTGCCAGCAATCTTGGCGGGGTCTACGAGCAGTACTTC | CASNLGGVYEQYF
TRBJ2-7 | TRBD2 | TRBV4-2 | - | TGTGCCAGCAGCCAAGGGGGACGGGAGGCCTCCTACGAGCAGTACTTC | CASSQGGREASYEQYF
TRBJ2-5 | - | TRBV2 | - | TGTGCCAGCAGGTCCCGGGACTTTCAAGAGACCCAGTACTTC | CASRSRDFQETQYF
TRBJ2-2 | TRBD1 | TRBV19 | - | TGTGCCGGGGGACCGGGACAGCGTAACACCGGGGAGCTGTTTTTT | CAGGPGQRNTGELFF
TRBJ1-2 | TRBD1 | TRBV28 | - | TGTGCCAGCAGTCCATCAGCGTACAGGGGGCGTGGCTACACCTTC | CASSPSAYRGRGYTF
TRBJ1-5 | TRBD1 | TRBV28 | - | TGTGCCAGCAGACTTCCCCCAGACAGGGTTTATAGCAATCAGCCCCAGCATTTT | CASRLPPDRVYSNQPQHF
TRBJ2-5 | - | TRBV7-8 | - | TGTGCCAGCAGCATACCCACTTTCAGGGGAGAGACCCAGTACTTC | CASSIPTFRGETQYF
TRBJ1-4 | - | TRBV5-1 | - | TGCGCCAGCAGTTCCAGCACCCAGGATAATGAAAAACTGTTTTTT | CASSSSTQDNEKLFF
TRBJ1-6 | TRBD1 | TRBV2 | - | TGTGCCAGCTGTCTTGAGGGGGCTAAAGATTCACCCCTCCACTTT | CASCLEGAKDSPLHF